A single sample is the source of the 11 T cell receptor beta chains below, sequenced in a study of cytomegalovirus exposure and HLA in healthy donors (dated by TCRdb to about 2017). To prepare the library, the immunoSEQ multiplex PCR assay was applied. The table comes from immuneACCESS by way of TCRdb, which keeps in-frame sequences with V and J called. Part of the clones is missing from these tables; in studies checked, under half for an unresolved V gene and the rest for unknown reasons. For this sample there are tens of thousands of clones; 90% to 95% appear just once. The ten biggest clones cover over 2% of the sample. The specimen was PBMCs. The receptors were sampled from a woman aged 25 to 39 in good health and CMV-seronegative.

J is TRBJ1-5 and V is TRBV18, with D possibly matching TRBD1 (5 bases). In germline, CDR1 is KGHSH, CDR2 LQKENI. The CDR3 sequence is 14 residues long. V lost 1 base, J lost 4 bases, and 8 bases lay in between. CDR3 protein: CASSPRQGNQPQHF. As DNA, the CDR3 is TGTGCCAGCTCACCACGTCAGGGTAATCAGCCCCAGCATTTT.

The chain couples TRBV18 to TRBJ2-2, with D uncertain. The length of the CDR3 is 17 residues. Trimming took 3 bases from V and 2 from J, leaving 16 bases between them. The germline V gene has CDR1 KGHSH and CDR2 LQKENI. CDR3: CASSPWSVPVNTGELFF. The CDR3 DNA sequence: TGTGCCAGCTCACCTTGGTCCGTGCCGGTTAACACCGGGGAGCTGTTTTTT.

To note about this clone: A junction end diverges from the germline sequence, so it may reflect a read error. V gene TRBV19 combines with J gene TRBJ2-2; 10 bases align to TRBD2. Germline V lookup: CDR1 LNHDA, CDR2 SQIVND (reference sequence). The CDR3 is 15 residues long. The CDR3 region is CASSGLAVPTRELFF. The CDR3, as DNA: TGTGCCAGTAGTGGACTAGCGGTTCCCACCAGGGAGCTGTTTTTT.

The chain joins TRBV2 to TRBJ2-1, with 8 bases fitting TRBD1. The CDR3 consists of 16 residues. The germline gives CDR1 SNHLY, CDR2 FYNNEI. Trimming cost V 9 bases and J 5 bases; bases outside gene matches: 15. CDR3 protein: CASKLRGTGQNNEQFF. DNA of the CDR3: TGTGCCAGTAAGCTCAGGGGGACAGGTCAGAACAATGAGCAGTTCTTC.

This clone occurred once. The rearrangement joins TRBV27 to TRBJ2-7; 9 bases are shared with TRBD2. Unmatched junction bases numbered 11, after V lost 5 bases and J lost 6 bases. Germline V CDR1 and CDR2: MNHEY, SMNVEV (reference sequence). The CDR3 runs 15 residues. CDR3 nucleotides: TGTGCCAGCAGTCCCTCTGTGGCGGGAGGGTCCGAGCAGTACTTC. Encoded protein: CASSPSVAGGSEQYF.

The rearrangement joins TRBV10-3 to TRBJ2-2, with TRBD1 identical over 7 bases. CDR3 size: 15 residues. From germline, CDR1 is ENHRY and CDR2 SYGVKD. V shed 8 bases and J 0 bases; nucleotides not matched to a gene: 6. The CDR3 nucleotides read TGTGCCATCCGGGACAGCGCGGCGAACACCGGGGAGCTGTTTTTT. Protein sequence: CAIRDSAANTGELFF.

This clone was recorded once. The chain links TRBV19 to TRBJ1-5; maybe TRBD1 (6 bases). This CDR3 has 16 amino acids. Germline lookup yields CDR1 LNHDA and CDR2 SQIVND (reference sequence). Trimming cost V 2 bases and J 4 bases, with 15 bases left between them. In DNA form, the CDR3 reads TGTGCCAGTAGTATACGGCGGTGGGACATTAATCAGCCCCAGCATTTT. Translation: CASSIRRWDINQPQHF.

The V and J genes are TRBV15 and TRBJ2-1; tentative D call: TRBD1 (5 bases). The length of the CDR3 is 15 residues. Trimming cost V 8 bases and J 4 bases, with 18 bases left between them. Per germline, CDR1 LNHNV and CDR2 YYDKDF (reference sequence). CDR3 sequence: CATQLLGQGYNEQFF. For the CDR3, the DNA is TGTGCCACCCAATTGCTAGGTCAGGGATACAATGAGCAGTTCTTC. Filled out from reference TRBV15 and TRBJ2-1, the complete variable domain reads DAMVIQNPRYQVTQFGKPVTLSCSQTLNHNVMYWYQQKSSQAPKLLFHYYDKDFNNEADTPDNFQSRRPNTSFCFLDIRSPGLGDTAMYLCATQLLGQGYNEQFFGPGTRLTVL.

The chain has TRBV2 and TRBJ2-7; D unclear. V dropped 4 bases and J dropped 7 bases, with 11 bases sitting between them. Looked up from germline, CDR1 is SNHLY and CDR2 is FYNNEI. This CDR3 is built from 12 residues. The CDR3 nucleotides are TGTGCCAGCAGTGGGCCCCTTGGTGAGCAGTACTTC. Residues: CASSGPLGEQYF.

The gene calls are TRBV29-1 and TRBJ1-2; TRBD1 agrees at 7 bases. The CDR3 has 14 residues. The trim removed 1 base at V and 0 bases at J, leaving 2 bases unmatched. The germline CDR1 and CDR2 sequences are SQVTM and ANQGSEA. In DNA form, the CDR3 reads TGCAGCGTTGAAGGGGGACAGACTAACTATGGCTACACCTTC. This gives the protein CSVEGGQTNYGYTF.

The chain links TRBV28 to TRBJ2-5; the D gene is possibly TRBD1 (5 bases). Trimming took 5 bases from V and 2 from J, leaving 12 bases between them. Germline V gives CDR1 MDHEN, CDR2 SYDVKM. The CDR3 loop spans 14 amino acids. The CDR3 region has the DNA TGTGCCAGCAGTAGGAGTCAGGGACAAGAGACCCAGTACTTC. Translating it yields CASSRSQGQETQYF.